These 24 T cell receptor beta chains share one sample of origin, sequenced in a study of blood T cells in healthy people across ages. Next came a second PCR, run for about 6 to 11 cycles, which used a sample-barcoded 5' primer along with a J-beta primer mix. TCRdb ran MiXCR on the 5' RACE reads and lists one entry per CDR3 protein. The table includes about 670,000 distinct CDR3 sequences, 40% to 45% detected once. The sample comprised blood. These receptor sequences come from a man aged 80 or over in good health.

At least ten counts were recorded for this clonotype. This chain links TRBV7-9 with TRBJ2-1; the match to TRBD2 covers 8 bases. Germline V CDR1 and CDR2: SEHNR, FQNEAQ (reference sequence). The length of the CDR3 is 15 residues. V lost 5 bases to trimming and J lost 7 bases; unmatched junction nucleotides: 10. The CDR3 DNA reads TGTGCCAGCAGCCCTCGGGGCCGGGGGGGGAATGAGCAGTTCTTC. This encodes CASSPRGRGGNEQFF. Looking up the rest from reference TRBV7-9 and TRBJ2-1 gives the full variable domain: DTGVSQNPRHKITKRGQNVTFRCDPISEHNRLYWYRQTLGQGPEFLTYFQNEAQLEKSRLLSDRFSAERPKGSFSTLEIQRTEQGDSAMYLCASSPRGRGGNEQFFGPGTRLTVL.

This clonotype was picked up one time. The chain is built from TRBV5-1 and TRBJ2-7, with D maybe TRBD1 (6 bases). The CDR3 has 14 residues. The V gene's germline CDR1 is SGHRS and CDR2 YFSETQ. Between the trimmed V and J ends, which lost 4 bases and 2 bases, there was a span of 13 bases. CDR3 sequence: CASSGWDTAYEQYF. DNA of the CDR3: TGCGCCAGCAGCGGATGGGACACAGCCTACGAGCAGTACTTC.

This clonotype was found many times. The chain has TRBV7-2 and TRBJ2-4, with D maybe TRBD2 (6 bases). This CDR3 contains 16 residues. Germline V gives CDR1 SGHTA, CDR2 FQGNSA. V was trimmed by 2 bases and J by 3 bases, leaving 14 bases between them. The CDR3 DNA is TGTGCCAGCAGCTTAAAAGCGGGTTCGGGCAAAAACATTCAGTACTTC. Translating it yields CASSLKAGSGKNIQYF.

In regard to this clonotype: At one of its ends the junction is not consistent with the germline gene, which may arise from a read error. The DNA of the CDR3 is TGTGCCAGCAGCTTAGGGACAGGAGCCAAAAGGGCCAAAAGCATTCAGTACTTC. Residues: CASSLGTGAKRAKSIQYF. The chain joins TRBV7-2 to TRBJ2-4; 7 nucleotides agree with TRBD1. CDR3 length equals 18 residues. Germline CDR1 SGHTA, CDR2 FQGNSA.

A single count supports this clonotype. This rearrangement joins TRBV27 to TRBJ2-7, with 9 bases lining up with TRBD1. The CDR3 totals 19 residues. V shed 4 bases, J shed 7 bases, and the junction held 23 bases outside the gene matches. Germline lookup yields CDR1 MNHEY and CDR2 SMNVEV (reference sequence). The CDR3 spells CASSSRTRDRGQGMWEQYF. Here the CDR3 DNA reads TGTGCCAGCAGTTCCCGAACCCGCGACCGAGGACAGGGGATGTGGGAGCAGTACTTC.

The rearrangement links TRBV12-3 or TRBV12-4 to TRBJ2-7; 9 nucleotides match TRBD1. This CDR3 contains 16 residues. The J segment lost 0 bases and the V segment lost 4 bases, leaving 7 bases of the junction unmatched. CDR3 nucleotide sequence: TGTGCCAGCAGTTGGGGACAGGGCCTCAGCTCCTACGAGCAGTACTTC. It is translated as CASSWGQGLSSYEQYF.

The CDR3 loop is CASSPTAILAEQYF. As DNA, the CDR3 is TGTGCCAGCAGCCCGACGGCAATTCTGGCCGAGCAGTACTTC. The V call is TRBV7-9, the J call TRBJ2-7; D uncertain. The CDR3 has 14 residues. Per germline, CDR1 SEHNR and CDR2 FQNEAQ (reference sequence). Trimming stripped 5 bases from V and 6 bases from J, with 17 bases between. Drawing the rest from reference TRBV7-9 and TRBJ2-7, the complete variable domain is DTGVSQNPRHKITKRGQNVTFRCDPISEHNRLYWYRQTLGQGPEFLTYFQNEAQLEKSRLLSDRFSAERPKGSFSTLEIQRTEQGDSAMYLCASSPTAILAEQYFGPGTRLTVT.

On this clonotype itself: One base away lies a much larger clone, so this may be a sequencing read error. This chain joins TRBV2 and TRBJ2-7; D may be TRBD1 (6 bases). The V gene's germline CDR1 is SNHLY and CDR2 FYNNEI. The CDR3 is 15 residues long. This chain's CDR3 is CAGSEAPDRYYEQYF. Here the CDR3 DNA reads TGTGCCGGCAGTGAAGCCCCGGACAGATACTACGAGCAGTACTTC.

This clonotype was seen a few times. CDR3 sequence reads: CASSFRTGLTYEQYF. In DNA, the CDR3 is TGTGCCAGCAGCTTCCGGACAGGGCTAACCTACGAGCAGTACTTC. The V call is TRBV7-9, the J call TRBJ2-7; TRBD1 agrees at 8 bases. The V gene's germline CDR1 is SEHNR and CDR2 FQNEAQ (reference sequence). This CDR3 has 15 residues. V lost 3 bases, J lost 2 bases, and 6 bases stayed unmatched. Using reference TRBV7-9 and TRBJ2-7 for the parts outside the CDR3, the full variable domain is DTGVSQNPRHKITKRGQNVTFRCDPISEHNRLYWYRQTLGQGPEFLTYFQNEAQLEKSRLLSDRFSAERPKGSFSTLEIQRTEQGDSAMYLCASSFRTGLTYEQYFGPGTRLTVT.

This clonotype was detected only once. The V call is TRBV20-1, the J call TRBJ2-4, with D possibly being TRBD2 (6 bases). The end of the DNA is better explained by TRBJ2-7, so the J call may be wrong. CDR1 DFQATT and CDR2 SNEGSKA come from the germline V gene (reference sequence). This CDR3 has 12 amino acids. CDR3 sequence reads: CSARTYGGEQYF. CDR3 nucleotide sequence: TGCAGTGCTAGAACTTACGGGGGCGAGCAGTACTTC.

V is TRBV12-3 or TRBV12-4 and J is TRBJ1-4; D remains ambiguous. CDR3 length equals 13 residues. V was shortened by 4 bases and J by 5 bases, with 8 bases between the two germline ends. The CDR3 DNA follows: TGTGCCAGCAGTTGGGAAACCAATGAAAAACTGTTTTTT. This encodes CASSWETNEKLFF.

The chain links TRBV6-4 to TRBJ2-1; unclear D gene. Germline V gives CDR1 MRHNA, CDR2 SNTAGT. This CDR3 has 15 amino acids. Trimming removed 0 bases from V and 5 bases from J, with 11 bases in between. The DNA of the CDR3 is TGTGCCAGCAGTGACTCGAGACGGCCTAACAATGAGCAGTTCTTC. It yields the protein CASSDSRRPNNEQFF.

The chain joins TRBV14 to TRBJ1-6; D remains ambiguous. CDR3 length equals 14 residues. The germline V and J ends were trimmed by 0 bases and 3 bases, with 3 bases remaining between them. Germline loops: CDR1 SGHDN, CDR2 FVKESK. CDR3 amino acids: CASSQDYYNSPLHF. In DNA, the CDR3 is TGTGCCAGCAGCCAAGACTACTATAATTCACCCCTCCACTTT.

In this sample, this clonotype turned up a few times. This chain joins TRBV20-1 and TRBJ2-6; D is ambiguous. Germline V gene sequence: CDR1 DFQATT, CDR2 SNEGSKA (reference sequence). The CDR3 length is 12 residues. V was clipped by 3 bases and J by 4 bases, with 4 bases between them. CDR3 sequence: CSASTGANVLTF. The DNA for the CDR3 is TGCAGTGCTAGTACCGGGGCCAACGTCCTGACTTTC.

The chain joins TRBV20-1 to TRBJ2-5; 10 positions match TRBD2. The CDR3 extends over 15 amino acids. Per germline, CDR1 DFQATT and CDR2 SNEGSKA (reference sequence). Trimming took 0 bases from V and 2 from J; bases not matched to a gene: 3. The CDR3 DNA follows: TGCAGTGCTAGAGATCGGACTAGCGGTCAAGAGACCCAGTACTTC. It encodes CSARDRTSGQETQYF.

The chain has TRBV27 and TRBJ2-2; 10 bases are a match to TRBD2. J was trimmed by 5 bases and V by 6 bases; bases with no gene match: 21. The CDR3 covers 20 residues. From germline, CDR1 is MNHEY and CDR2 SMNVEV (reference sequence). CDR3 bases: TGTGCCAGCAGGCCAAACCCTGACGTTAGCGGGAGGTTAGGAACCGGGGAGCTGTTTTTT. Amino acid sequence: CASRPNPDVSGRLGTGELFF.

This clonotype has a single count. The chain is built from TRBV3-1 and TRBJ2-5; 8 nucleotides line up with TRBD2. J lost 11 bases, V lost 4 bases, and 18 bases had no gene match. Per the germline V gene, CDR1 is LGHDT and CDR2 is YNNKEL (reference sequence). This CDR3 has 16 residues. This CDR3 reads CASSRPPGRAGNEQYF. The CDR3 DNA sequence: TGTGCCAGCAGCCGCCCCCCCGGGAGGGCCGGTAATGAGCAGTACTTC.

This clonotype was detected once. The V gene is TRBV25-1, the J gene TRBJ2-7; 8 bases map to TRBD2. Germline CDR1 reads MGHDK; CDR2 reads SYGVNS. The CDR3 is 15 amino acids. Trimming at V came to 3 bases and at J to 3 bases, leaving 7 bases not matched to a gene. DNA for the CDR3: TGTGCCAGCAGTGATCGCCGGGGGGGGATCTACGAGCAGTACTTC. It codes for CASSDRRGGIYEQYF.

The gene calls are TRBV6-2 or TRBV6-3 and TRBJ2-1; 9 nucleotides match TRBD2. The germline V gene has CDR1 MNHEY and CDR2 SVGEGT. The V segment lost 4 bases and the J segment 0 bases; nucleotides outside the gene matches: 4. The CDR3 contains 16 residues. CDR3 protein: CASSSNSGSSYNEQFF. DNA of the CDR3: TGTGCCAGCAGTTCCAATAGCGGGAGCTCCTACAATGAGCAGTTCTTC.

This clonotype has ten or more counts. The V call is TRBV5-1, the J call TRBJ2-7, with D perhaps TRBD2 (6 bases). V dropped 4 bases and J dropped 0 bases, with 11 bases sitting between them. This CDR3 contains 14 residues. The V gene's germline CDR1 is SGHRS and CDR2 YFSETQ. The CDR3 DNA reads as TGCGCCAGCAGCGAATCCGGGAGCTCCTACGAGCAGTACTTC. This translates into CASSESGSSYEQYF.

The rearrangement joins TRBV30 to TRBJ2-7, with a tentative D call TRBD1 (5 bases). The CDR3 length is 12 residues. The V gene lost 2 bases and the J gene lost 4 bases, with 9 bases spanning the gap. Germline V gene lookup returns CDR1 GTSNPN and CDR2 SVGIG (reference sequence). CDR3 sequence (DNA): TGTGCCTGGAGTAGGGCAGGGTACGAGCAGTACTTC. It translates to CAWSRAGYEQYF.

The V gene is TRBV6-2 or TRBV6-3, the J gene TRBJ2-7; D is undetermined. The CDR3 totals 15 residues. The V end lost 7 bases, the J end lost 7 bases, and 23 bases lay between the germline ends. From germline, CDR1 is MNHEY and CDR2 SVGEGT. This CDR3 reads CASTLPVGSHNEQYF. CDR3 in DNA: TGTGCCAGCACTCTTCCGGTGGGGTCCCACAATGAGCAGTACTTC.

This rearrangement joins TRBV11-2 to TRBJ1-1; D remains ambiguous. The CDR3 has 16 residues. Trimming removed 0 bases at V and 2 bases at J, with 13 bases between. The germline V gene has CDR1 SGHAT and CDR2 FQNNGV. The CDR3 bases are TGTGCCAGCAGCTTAGATGGCCAGCCCCTAAACACTGAAGCTTTCTTT. Translated, it gives CASSLDGQPLNTEAFF.

The chain recombines TRBV6-2 or TRBV6-3 with TRBJ2-3; D might be TRBD2 (5 bases). CDR1 and CDR2 from the germline V gene are MNHEY and SVGEGT. CDR3 size: 15 residues. V was clipped by 6 bases and J by 0 bases, with 13 bases between them. The DNA for the CDR3 is TGTGCCAGCAGCCCCGACGGACTTAGCACAGATACGCAGTATTTT. The encoded protein is CASSPDGLSTDTQYF.